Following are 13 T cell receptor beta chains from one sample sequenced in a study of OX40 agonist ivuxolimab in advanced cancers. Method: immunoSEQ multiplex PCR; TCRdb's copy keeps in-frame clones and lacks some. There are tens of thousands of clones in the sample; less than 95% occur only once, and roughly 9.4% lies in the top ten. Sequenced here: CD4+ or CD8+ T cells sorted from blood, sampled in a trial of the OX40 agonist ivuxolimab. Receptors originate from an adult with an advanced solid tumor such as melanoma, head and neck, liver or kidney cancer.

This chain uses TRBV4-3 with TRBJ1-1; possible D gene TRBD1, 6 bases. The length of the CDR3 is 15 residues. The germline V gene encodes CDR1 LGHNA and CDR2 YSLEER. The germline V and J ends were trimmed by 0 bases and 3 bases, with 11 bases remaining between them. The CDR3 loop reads CASSQDGGADTEAFF. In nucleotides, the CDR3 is TGCGCCAGCAGCCAAGACGGGGGCGCGGACACTGAAGCTTTCTTT.

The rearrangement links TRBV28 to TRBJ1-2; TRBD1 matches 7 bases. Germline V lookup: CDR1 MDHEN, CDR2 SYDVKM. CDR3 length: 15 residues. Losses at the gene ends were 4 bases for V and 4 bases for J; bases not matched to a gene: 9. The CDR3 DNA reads TGTGCCAGCAGTTCGCCAGGAGCAGGGGGCTATGGCTACACCTTC. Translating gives CASSSPGAGGYGYTF.

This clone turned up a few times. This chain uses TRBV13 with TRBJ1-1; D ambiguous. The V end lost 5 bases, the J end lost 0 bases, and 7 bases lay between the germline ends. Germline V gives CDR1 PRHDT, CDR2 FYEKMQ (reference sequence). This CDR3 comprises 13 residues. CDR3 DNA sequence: TGTGCCAGCAGCCATGGAATGAACACTGAAGCTTTCTTT. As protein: CASSHGMNTEAFF.

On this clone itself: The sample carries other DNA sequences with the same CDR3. The CDR3 DNA sequence: TGTGCCAGTTCAACTTGGGATCAGCCCCAGCATTTT. Its protein product is CASSTWDQPQHF. The V and J genes are TRBV19 and TRBJ1-5; D not resolved. Trimming cost V 8 bases and J 5 bases, with 10 bases left between them. Per the germline V gene, CDR1 is LNHDA and CDR2 is SQIVND (reference sequence). CDR3 length: 12 amino acids.

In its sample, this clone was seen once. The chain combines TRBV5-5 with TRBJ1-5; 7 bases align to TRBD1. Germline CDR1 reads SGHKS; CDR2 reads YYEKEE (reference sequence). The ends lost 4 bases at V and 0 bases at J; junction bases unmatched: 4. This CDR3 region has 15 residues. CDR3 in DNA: TGTGCCAGCAGCCTCGACAGGGCTAGCAATCAGCCCCAGCATTTT. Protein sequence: CASSLDRASNQPQHF. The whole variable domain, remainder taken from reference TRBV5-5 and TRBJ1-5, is DAGVTQSPTHLIKTRGQQVTLRCSPISGHKSVSWYQQVLGQGPQFIFQYYEKEERGRGNFPDRFSARQFPNYSSELNVNALLLGDSALYLCASSLDRASNQPQHFGDGTRLSIL.

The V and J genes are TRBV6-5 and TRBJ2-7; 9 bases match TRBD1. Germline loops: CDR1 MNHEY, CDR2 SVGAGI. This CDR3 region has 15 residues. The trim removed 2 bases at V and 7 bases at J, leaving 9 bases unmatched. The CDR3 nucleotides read TGTGCCAGCAGTTACCGGGGACAGGGCCTAGGGGAGCAGTACTTC. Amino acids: CASSYRGQGLGEQYF.

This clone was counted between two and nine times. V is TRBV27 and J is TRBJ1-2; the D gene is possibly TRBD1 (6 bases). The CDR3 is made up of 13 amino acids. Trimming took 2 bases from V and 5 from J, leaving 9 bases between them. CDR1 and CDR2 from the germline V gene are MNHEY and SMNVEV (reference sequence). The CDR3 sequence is CASSLGGAYGYTF. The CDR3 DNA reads TGTGCCAGCAGTTTAGGGGGCGCTTATGGCTACACCTTC.

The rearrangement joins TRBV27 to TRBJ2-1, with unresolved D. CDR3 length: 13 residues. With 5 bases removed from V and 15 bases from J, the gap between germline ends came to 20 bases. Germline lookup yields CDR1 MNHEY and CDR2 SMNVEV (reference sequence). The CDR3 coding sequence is TGTGCCAGCAGTACGACCCTTCGAGCCTTGGTGTTCTTC. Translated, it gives CASSTTLRALVFF.

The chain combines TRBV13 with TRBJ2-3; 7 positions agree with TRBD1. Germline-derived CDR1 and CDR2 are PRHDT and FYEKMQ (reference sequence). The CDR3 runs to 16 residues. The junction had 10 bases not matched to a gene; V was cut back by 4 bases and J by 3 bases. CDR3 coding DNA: TGTGCCAGCAGCTCGAGGGACAGTGGCGGAACAGATACGCAGTATTTT. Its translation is CASSSRDSGGTDTQYF.

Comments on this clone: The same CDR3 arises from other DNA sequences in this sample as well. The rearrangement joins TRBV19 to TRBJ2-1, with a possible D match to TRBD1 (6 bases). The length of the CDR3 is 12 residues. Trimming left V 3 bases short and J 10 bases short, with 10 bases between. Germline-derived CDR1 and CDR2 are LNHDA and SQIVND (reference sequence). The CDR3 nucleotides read TGTGCCAGTAGTATCGGACAGACCGAGCAGTTCTTC. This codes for CASSIGQTEQFF.

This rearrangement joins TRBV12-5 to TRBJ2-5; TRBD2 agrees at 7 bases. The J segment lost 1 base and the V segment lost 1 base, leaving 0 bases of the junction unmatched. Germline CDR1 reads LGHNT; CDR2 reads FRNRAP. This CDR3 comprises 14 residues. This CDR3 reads CASGLGGSQETQYF. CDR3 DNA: TGTGCTAGTGGTTTGGGCGGGAGCCAAGAGACCCAGTACTTC.

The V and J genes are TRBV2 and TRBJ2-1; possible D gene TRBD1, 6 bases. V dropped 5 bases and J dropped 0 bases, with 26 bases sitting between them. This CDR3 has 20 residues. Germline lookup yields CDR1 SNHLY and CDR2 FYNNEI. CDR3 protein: CASSFNPGPSGAISYNEQFF. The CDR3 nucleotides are TGTGCCAGCAGTTTTAATCCGGGACCCTCAGGGGCTATCTCCTACAATGAGCAGTTCTTC.

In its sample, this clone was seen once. CDR3 region: CASSLVAASGGEQYF. CDR3 nucleotide sequence: TGTGCCAGCAGCTTAGTGGCGGCTTCTGGGGGGGAGCAGTACTTC. This chain links TRBV7-6 with TRBJ2-7, with a possible D match to TRBD2 (6 bases). The CDR3 totals 15 residues. Trimming left V 1 base short and J 7 bases short, with 17 bases between. Germline V gene sequence: CDR1 SGHVS, CDR2 FNYEAQ.